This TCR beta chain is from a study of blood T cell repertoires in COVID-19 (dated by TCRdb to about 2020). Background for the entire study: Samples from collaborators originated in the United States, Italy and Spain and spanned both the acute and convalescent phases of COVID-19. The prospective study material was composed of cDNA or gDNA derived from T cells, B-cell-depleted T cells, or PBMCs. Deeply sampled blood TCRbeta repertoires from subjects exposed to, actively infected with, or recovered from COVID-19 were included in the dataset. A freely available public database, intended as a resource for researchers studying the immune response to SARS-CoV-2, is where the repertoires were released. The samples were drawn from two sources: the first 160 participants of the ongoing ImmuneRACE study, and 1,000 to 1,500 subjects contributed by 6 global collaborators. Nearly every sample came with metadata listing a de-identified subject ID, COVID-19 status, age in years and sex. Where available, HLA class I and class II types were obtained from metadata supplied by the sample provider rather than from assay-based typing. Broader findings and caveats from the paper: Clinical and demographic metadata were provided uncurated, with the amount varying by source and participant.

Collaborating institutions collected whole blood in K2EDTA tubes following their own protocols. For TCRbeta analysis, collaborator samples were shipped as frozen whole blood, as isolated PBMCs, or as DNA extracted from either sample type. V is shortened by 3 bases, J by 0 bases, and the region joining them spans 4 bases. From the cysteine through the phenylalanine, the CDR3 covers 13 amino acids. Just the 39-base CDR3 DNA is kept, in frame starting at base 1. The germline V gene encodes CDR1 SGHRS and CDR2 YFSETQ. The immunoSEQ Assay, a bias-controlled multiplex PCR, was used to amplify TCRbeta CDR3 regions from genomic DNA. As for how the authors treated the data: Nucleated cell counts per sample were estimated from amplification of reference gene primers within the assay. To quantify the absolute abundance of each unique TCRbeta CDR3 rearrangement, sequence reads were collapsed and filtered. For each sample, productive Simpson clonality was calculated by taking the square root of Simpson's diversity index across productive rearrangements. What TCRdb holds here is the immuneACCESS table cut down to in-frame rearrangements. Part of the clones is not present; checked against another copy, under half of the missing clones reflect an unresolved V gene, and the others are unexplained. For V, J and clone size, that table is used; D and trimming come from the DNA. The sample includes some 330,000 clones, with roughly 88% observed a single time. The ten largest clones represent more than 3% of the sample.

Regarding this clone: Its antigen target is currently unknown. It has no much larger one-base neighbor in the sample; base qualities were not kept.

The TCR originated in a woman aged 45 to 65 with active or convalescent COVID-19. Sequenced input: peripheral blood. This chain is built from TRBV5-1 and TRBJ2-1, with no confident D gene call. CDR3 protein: CASSSSSYNEQFF. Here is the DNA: TGCGCCAGCAGCTCTTCCTCCTACAATGAGCAGTTCTTC.